Listed here is a single T cell receptor (beta chain). The sample comes from a study of CD8 T cells in ankylosing spondylitis. Each CDR3 protein gets one entry after TCRdb re-called the 5' RACE reads with MiXCR. The sample has 200,000 to 300,000 distinct CDR3 sequences, roughly a third seen once; the top ten hold about 4%. Germline CDR1 reads DFQATT; CDR2 reads SNEGSKA (reference sequence). V lost 0 bases and J lost 0, with 8 bases in between. The CDR3 loop spans 14 amino acids. The sequenced material came from blood, either unsorted or a sorted T cell fraction (not recorded which). The chain is built from TRBV20-1 and TRBJ1-2; D unresolved. The TCR was taken from a male donor with ankylosing spondylitis or in good health (not recorded which). CDR3 nucleotide sequence: TGCAGTGCTAGAGATGGGCCACCTAACTATGGCTACACCTTC. Residues: CSARDGPPNYGYTF.